The 30 T cell receptor beta chains below come from one sample, sequenced in a study of T-cell memory formation after mild COVID-19. Using its own MiXCR run on the 5' RACE reads, TCRdb lists one record per CDR3 protein. The top ten clones hold around a fifth of a sample with approximately 260,000 distinct CDR3 sequences, 16% of them seen once. Sequencing input: PBMCs or a T cell subset sorted from them (not recorded which). The receptors were gathered from a man aged 18-30 years who had mild COVID-19 (a few samples of this study predate the infection). Cell type and time point are not known.

V gene TRBV5-1 combines with J gene TRBJ2-7, with a weak D call TRBD1 (5 bases). The CDR3 contains 12 residues. V lost 4 bases and J 2 bases, leaving 7 bases between the germline ends. CDR1 is SGHRS, CDR2 YFSETQ, per germline. CDR3 nucleotides: TGCGCCAGCAGCGTAGGGGCCTACGAGCAGTACTTC. Encoded protein: CASSVGAYEQYF. Combining the CDR3 with reference TRBV5-1 and TRBJ2-7 gives the whole variable domain KAGVTQTPRYLIKTRGQQVTLSCSPISGHRSVSWYQQTPGQGLQFLFEYFSETQRNKGNFPGRFSGRQFSNSRSEMNVSTLELGDSALYLCASSVGAYEQYFGPGTRLTVT.

V and J are TRBV5-1 and TRBJ1-1; possible D gene TRBD1, 6 bases. The CDR3 is made up of 14 amino acids. V was shortened by 6 bases and J by 3 bases, with 15 bases between the two germline ends. From germline, CDR1 is SGHRS and CDR2 YFSETQ. This CDR3 is CASKGMDSYTEAFF. In DNA, the CDR3 is TGCGCCAGCAAAGGGATGGACAGCTACACTGAAGCTTTCTTT.

This clonotype was counted only a few times. The CDR3 region is CASSTGGGTEAFF. In DNA form, the CDR3 reads TGTGCCAGCAGCACCGGTGGGGGGACTGAAGCTTTCTTT. The chain employs TRBV9 and TRBJ1-1; TRBD1 is a possible D gene (5 bases). Trimming removed 4 bases at V and 5 bases at J, with 12 bases between. This CDR3 is 13 amino acids long. Germline V gives CDR1 SGDLS, CDR2 YYNGEE. The variable domain in full, with the rest retrieved from reference TRBV9 and TRBJ1-1, is DSGVTQTPKHLITATGQRVTLRCSPRSGDLSVYWYQQSLDQGLQFLIQYYNGEERAKGNILERFSAQQFPDLHSELNLSSLELGDSALYFCASSTGGGTEAFFGQGTRLTVV.

There are many counts of this clonotype. The rearrangement links TRBV4-1 to TRBJ1-1; D is possibly TRBD1 (5 bases). Per germline, CDR1 MGHRA and CDR2 YSYEKL. Trimming removed 2 bases at V and 4 bases at J, with 14 bases between. This CDR3 region has 15 residues. CDR3 sequence reads: CASSQFGGWSTEAFF. CDR3 bases: TGCGCCAGCAGCCAATTTGGGGGATGGAGCACTGAAGCTTTCTTT.

This chain uses TRBV9 with TRBJ2-1; D unclear. This CDR3 region has 13 residues. Trimming took off 10 bases at V and 2 bases at J, with 13 bases between the two ends. Germline assignment: CDR1 SGDLS and CDR2 YYNGEE. The CDR3 spells CAPVPETYNEQFF. The CDR3 region has the DNA TGTGCCCCTGTACCGGAGACCTACAATGAGCAGTTCTTC.

This clonotype was counted a few times. The V call is TRBV7-2, the J call TRBJ2-4; no reliable D call. The CDR3 contains 13 residues. V was trimmed by 0 bases and J by 7 bases, leaving 7 bases between them. Per the germline V gene, CDR1 is SGHTA and CDR2 is FQGNSA. The CDR3 sequence: CASSLAPGNIQYF. CDR3 nucleotide sequence: TGTGCCAGCAGCTTAGCCCCCGGGAACATTCAGTACTTC.

This clonotype has just a few counts. The J gene is TRBJ1-6, the V gene TRBV19; TRBD1 matches at 9 bases. CDR3 length: 13 amino acids. Losses at the gene ends were 8 bases for V and 10 bases for J; bases not matched to a gene: 6. CDR1 is LNHDA, CDR2 SQIVND, per germline (reference sequence). The CDR3 DNA sequence: TGTGCCAGTGACGGACAGGGGATCTCACCCCTCCACTTT. Its translation: CASDGQGISPLHF.

This clonotype was counted only a few times. This rearrangement joins TRBV7-2 to TRBJ1-5, with D perhaps TRBD1 (5 bases). V shed 1 base and J shed 6 bases, with 10 bases lying between them. The CDR3 consists of 14 residues. CDR1 and CDR2 (germline): SGHTA, FQGNSA. This CDR3 is CASSLGGAVQPQHF. CDR3 in DNA: TGTGCCAGCAGCTTAGGAGGGGCGGTTCAGCCCCAGCATTTT.

This clonotype was seen a few times. The V gene is TRBV7-9, the J gene TRBJ2-2; maybe TRBD2 (6 bases). V gave up 4 bases and J gave up 1 base, with 25 bases separating them. The CDR3 runs 20 residues. CDR1 and CDR2 from the germline V gene are SEHNR and FQNEAQ (reference sequence). The DNA of the CDR3 is TGTGCCAGCAGCTCCAGCCGCCAGGGTGTGGCGGGGAAGAACACCGGGGAGCTGTTTTTT. It encodes CASSSSRQGVAGKNTGELFF. Full variable domain (rest looked up from reference TRBV7-9 and TRBJ2-2): DTGVSQNPRHKITKRGQNVTFRCDPISEHNRLYWYRQTLGQGPEFLTYFQNEAQLEKSRLLSDRFSAERPKGSFSTLEIQRTEQGDSAMYLCASSSSRQGVAGKNTGELFFGEGSRLTVL.

The chain joins TRBV20-1 to TRBJ1-5; 10 bases align to TRBD1. With V trimmed by 6 bases and J by 2 bases, 7 bases remained unmatched. The CDR3 runs to 15 residues. Germline loops: CDR1 DFQATT, CDR2 SNEGSKA (reference sequence). The CDR3 sequence is CSARQGAQGNQPQHF. CDR3 sequence (DNA): TGCAGTGCGCGACAGGGGGCGCAGGGCAATCAGCCCCAGCATTTT.

V usage is TRBV29-1 and J usage is TRBJ1-2; 7 bases line up with TRBD1. From germline, CDR1 is SQVTM and CDR2 ANQGSEA. This CDR3 has 14 amino acids. Trimming cost V 6 bases and J 5 bases; bases outside gene matches: 12. The CDR3 protein is CSVGEYRDRYGYTF. The CDR3 nucleotides are TGCAGCGTGGGGGAGTACCGGGACAGATATGGCTACACCTTC.

There are a few counts of this clonotype. In nucleotides, the CDR3 is TGTGCCAGCAGTTACTTTGAGTCGTGGGGGTACAATGAGCAGTTCTTC. Its protein is CASSYFESWGYNEQFF. The rearrangement joins TRBV6-2 or TRBV6-3 to TRBJ2-1; the D gene could be TRBD1 or TRBD2 (5 bases each). The CDR3 spans 16 residues. Trimming removed 1 base at V and 4 bases at J, with 14 bases between. CDR1 MNHEY and CDR2 SVGEGT come from the germline V gene.

This clonotype occurred a few times. The V call is TRBV11-1, the J call TRBJ2-7; 8 positions agree with TRBD1. Germline V gene data show CDR1 as SGHAT and CDR2 as FQDESV (reference sequence). This CDR3 has 14 amino acids. With V trimmed by 5 bases and J by 1 base, 4 bases remained unmatched. The chain's CDR3 is CASSPRDRSYEQYV. The CDR3 DNA reads TGTGCCAGCAGCCCGCGGGACAGGTCCTACGAGCAGTACGTC.

This clonotype was detected a few times. The chain combines TRBV5-1 with TRBJ2-2, with a tentative D call TRBD1 (5 bases). The CDR3 totals 15 residues. The V end lost 6 bases, the J end lost 0 bases, and 12 bases lay between the germline ends. Germline CDR1 is SGHRS and CDR2 is YFSETQ. The CDR3 DNA reads TGCGCCAGCAATTTCGACAGCCCGAACACCGGGGAGCTGTTTTTT. Translated: CASNFDSPNTGELFF. The whole variable domain, remainder taken from reference TRBV5-1 and TRBJ2-2, is KAGVTQTPRYLIKTRGQQVTLSCSPISGHRSVSWYQQTPGQGLQFLFEYFSETQRNKGNFPGRFSGRQFSNSRSEMNVSTLELGDSALYLCASNFDSPNTGELFFGEGSRLTVL.

This clonotype was counted a single time. This rearrangement joins TRBV11-2 to TRBJ2-6; TRBD1 or TRBD2 may be the D gene (5 bases each). The CDR3 totals 15 residues. CDR1 and CDR2 (germline): SGHAT, FQNNGV. V dropped 1 base and J dropped 2 bases, with 6 bases sitting between them. The CDR3 sequence is CASSLVGAGANVLTF. In DNA form, the CDR3 reads TGTGCCAGCAGCTTAGTGGGGGCTGGGGCCAACGTCCTGACTTTC.

This clonotype occurred many times. The V call is TRBV6-5, the J call TRBJ2-7; 7 bases map to TRBD1. The CDR3 length is 17 residues. The V gene end was trimmed by 2 bases and the J gene end by 1 base; junction bases not matched to a gene: 11. CDR1 is MNHEY and CDR2 is SVGAGI in the germline V gene. CDR3 DNA: TGTGCCAGCAGTTACGGTTTCAGGGCAGGGGGATCCTACGAGCAGTACTTC. Its protein is CASSYGFRAGGSYEQYF.

There are many counts of this clonotype. The chain is built from TRBV6-5 and TRBJ1-1; 7 bases agree with TRBD1. The V segment lost 6 bases and the J segment 2 bases; nucleotides outside the gene matches: 3. The CDR3 consists of 13 residues. Germline CDR1 MNHEY, CDR2 SVGAGI. In DNA, the CDR3 is TGTGCCAGCAGGGGGACAGTTAACACTGAAGCTTTCTTT. The encoded protein is CASRGTVNTEAFF.

This clonotype was detected ten times or more. The CDR3 is CASSFAKGGKTQYF. The DNA for the CDR3 is TGTGCCAGCAGTTTTGCGAAGGGGGGTAAGACCCAGTACTTC. The chain employs TRBV27 and TRBJ2-5; the D gene could be TRBD1 or TRBD2 (6 bases each). Trimming took off 3 bases at V and 6 bases at J, with 14 bases between the two ends. Per the germline V gene, CDR1 is MNHEY and CDR2 is SMNVEV (reference sequence). This CDR3 spans 14 amino acids.

The sample holds a few counts of this clonotype. The chain employs TRBV12-3 or TRBV12-4 and TRBJ2-5, with 7 bases aligning to TRBD1. Trimming at V came to 7 bases and at J to 1 base, leaving 6 bases not matched to a gene. The CDR3 is made up of 14 amino acids. The CDR3, as DNA: TGTGCCAGCACCATACAGGGGACCCAAGAGACCCAGTACTTC. It yields the protein CASTIQGTQETQYF.

This chain uses TRBV7-2 with TRBJ2-2, with TRBD2 matching 8 bases. This CDR3 is built from 14 residues. J was trimmed by 7 bases and V by 1 base; bases with no gene match: 2. Germline V CDR1 and CDR2: SGHTA, FQGNSA. The DNA of the CDR3 is TGTGCCAGCAGCTTAGGTCGGGGGGGCGGGGAGCTGTTTTTT. Protein: CASSLGRGGGELFF.

This clonotype showed up just a few times. V gene TRBV7-8 combines with J gene TRBJ1-2; 7 bases are shared with TRBD1. The CDR3 consists of 13 residues. CDR1 is SGHVS, CDR2 FQNEAQ, per germline. J lost 7 bases, V lost 5 bases, and 7 bases had no gene match. The CDR3 DNA follows: TGTGCCAGCAGCCAAGACAGGGCTCGTGGCTACACCTTC. Amino acid sequence: CASSQDRARGYTF.

Ten or more counts support this clonotype. V is TRBV29-1 and J is TRBJ2-5, with D possibly matching TRBD2 (5 bases). V gave up 4 bases and J gave up 1 base, with 7 bases separating them. This CDR3 is built from 12 residues. The germline gives CDR1 SQVTM, CDR2 ANQGSEA. The CDR3 coding sequence is TGCAGCGTTGGGAGGAGCCAAGAGACCCAGTACTTC. Encoded protein: CSVGRSQETQYF.

In this sample, this clonotype turned up a few times. The gene calls are TRBV29-1 and TRBJ1-2; tentatively, D is TRBD1 (6 bases). V dropped 4 bases and J dropped 4 bases, with 22 bases sitting between them. The germline V gene has CDR1 SQVTM and CDR2 ANQGSEA. The CDR3 has 16 residues. CDR3 sequence: CSVATSQWGASYGYTF. The CDR3 bases are TGCAGCGTTGCTACATCGCAATGGGGGGCCTCCTATGGCTACACCTTC.

This rearrangement joins TRBV30 to TRBJ1-5; no firm D call. The ends were cut back, 0 bases at V and 5 bases at J, with 11 bases in the middle. Germline CDR1 and CDR2: GTSNPN and SVGIG (reference sequence). CDR3 length: 14 amino acids. The CDR3 DNA reads TGTGCCTGGAGTGTGGAGGCCGTTTATCAGCCCCAGCATTTT. Protein: CAWSVEAVYQPQHF.

This chain connects TRBV6-5 to TRBJ2-1; the D gene is possibly TRBD2 (6 bases). The CDR3 has 11 residues. Trimming removed 5 bases from V and 15 bases from J, with 14 bases in between. Per germline, CDR1 MNHEY and CDR2 SVGAGI. CDR3 bases: TGTGCCAGCAGTGGGTTTAACGGGAGGTTCTTC. It encodes CASSGFNGRFF.

This clonotype was counted only a few times. This rearrangement joins TRBV6-5 to TRBJ1-1, with 7 bases lining up with TRBD1. Germline CDR1 reads MNHEY; CDR2 reads SVGAGI. Trimming took 6 bases from V and 5 from J; bases not matched to a gene: 9. This CDR3 is built from 14 residues. The CDR3 DNA reads TGTGCCAGCAGATTCGACAGGGCCCGTACTGAAGCTTTCTTT. Translation: CASRFDRARTEAFF.

This clonotype was observed a few times. V usage is TRBV4-1 and J usage is TRBJ1-5; tentatively, D is TRBD1 (6 bases). This CDR3 region has 12 residues. Trimming took 1 base from V and 9 from J, leaving 7 bases between them. Per germline, CDR1 MGHRA and CDR2 YSYEKL. The CDR3 reads CASSQGGGPQHF. The CDR3 region has the DNA TGCGCCAGCAGCCAAGGAGGGGGGCCCCAGCATTTT.

This clonotype has at least ten counts. This sequence joins TRBV6-4 and TRBJ2-2, with TRBD2 identical over 11 bases. Losses at the gene ends were 2 bases for V and 4 bases for J; bases not matched to a gene: 0. This CDR3 spans 15 amino acids. Germline lookup yields CDR1 MRHNA and CDR2 SNTAGT. CDR3 DNA sequence: TGTGCCAGCAGTGACACTAGCGGGGGCACCGGGGAGCTGTTTTTT. This translates into CASSDTSGGTGELFF.

The table lists this clonotype with a few counts. This chain links TRBV6-1 with TRBJ1-2; 7 positions agree with TRBD1. Germline CDR1 is MNHNS and CDR2 is SASEGT. J lost 4 bases, V lost 4 bases, and 6 bases had no gene match. The CDR3 spans 14 residues. The CDR3 nucleotides are TGTGCCAGCAGTGTAGAGGCAGGGGGCTATGGCTACACCTTC. Protein product: CASSVEAGGYGYTF.

This clonotype was seen repeatedly, ten times or more. The rearrangement joins TRBV3-1 to TRBJ2-7; possibly TRBD1 or TRBD2 for D (5 bases each). V lost 1 base, J lost 7 bases, and 14 bases lay in between. The CDR3 spans 14 residues. CDR1 LGHDT and CDR2 YNNKEL come from the germline V gene (reference sequence). The CDR3 region is CASSQGDRFGEQYV. Written as DNA, the CDR3 is TGTGCCAGCAGCCAAGGGGACCGGTTCGGGGAGCAGTACGTC.